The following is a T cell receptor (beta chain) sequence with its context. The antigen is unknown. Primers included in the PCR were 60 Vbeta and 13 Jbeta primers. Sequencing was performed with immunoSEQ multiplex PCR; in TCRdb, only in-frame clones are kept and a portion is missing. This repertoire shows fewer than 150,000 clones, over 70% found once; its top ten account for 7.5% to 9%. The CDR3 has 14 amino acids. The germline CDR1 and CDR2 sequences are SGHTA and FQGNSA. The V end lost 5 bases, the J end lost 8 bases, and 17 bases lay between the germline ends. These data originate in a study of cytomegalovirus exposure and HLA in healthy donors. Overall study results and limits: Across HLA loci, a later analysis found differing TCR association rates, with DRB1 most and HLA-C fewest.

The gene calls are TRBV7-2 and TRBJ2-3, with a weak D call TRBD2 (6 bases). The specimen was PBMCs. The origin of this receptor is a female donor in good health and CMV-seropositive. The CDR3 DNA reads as TGTGCCAGCAGCACCGATCGGTGGGGAGGTACGCAGTATTTT. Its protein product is CASSTDRWGGTQYF.